These 19 T cell receptor beta chains originate from one sample sequenced in a study of human T cells and chemical hapten exposure. TCRdb re-called the RACE reads with MiXCR, one entry per CDR3 protein. The profile shows 70,000 or so distinct CDR3 sequences, roughly 10% of them singletons. Time point denoted: patch test 3, about 24 weeks after DPC sensitization. Treatment meaning: therapeutic diphenylcyclopropenone sensitization with weekly scalp DPC. Sequenced material: whole blood, taken in connection with sensitization to the hapten diphenylcyclopropenone (DPC). The receptors derive from a woman aged 50 to 65 with alopecia areata. Some clones in this sample may be carry-over from other donors' samples.

The rearrangement uses TRBV5-1 and TRBJ2-3, with D maybe TRBD1 (5 bases). The germline V and J ends were trimmed by 0 bases and 0 bases, with 8 bases remaining between them. The CDR3 runs 15 residues. Looked up from germline, CDR1 is SGHRS and CDR2 is YFSETQ. The CDR3 DNA reads as TGCGCCAGCAGCTTGGACAGGACAAGCACAGATACGCAGTATTTT. This codes for CASSLDRTSTDTQYF.

The table lists this clonotype with a few counts. V gene TRBV29-1 combines with J gene TRBJ2-3, with D unclear. The germline gives CDR1 SQVTM, CDR2 ANQGSEA. V shed 4 bases and J shed 0 bases, with 11 bases lying between them. This CDR3 is 14 amino acids long. CDR3: CSVVTTASTDTQYF. In nucleotides, the CDR3 is TGCAGCGTTGTGACAACTGCTAGCACAGATACGCAGTATTTT.

The table lists this clonotype with many counts. This sequence joins TRBV6-5 and TRBJ2-7; TRBD1 agrees at 9 bases. The junction had 11 bases not matched to a gene; V was cut back by 6 bases and J by 5 bases. From germline, CDR1 is MNHEY and CDR2 SVGAGI. This CDR3 has 15 residues. The CDR3 region is CASRPPTGGWNEQYF. The CDR3 coding sequence is TGTGCCAGCAGACCACCGACAGGGGGATGGAACGAGCAGTACTTC.

This chain joins TRBV28 and TRBJ2-7; possible D gene TRBD1, 6 bases. CDR3 size: 15 residues. V lost 4 bases and J 2 bases, leaving 15 bases between the germline ends. Germline V CDR1 and CDR2: MDHEN, SYDVKM. The CDR3 region is CASSSSGTYTYEQYF. Here the CDR3 DNA reads TGTGCCAGCAGTTCATCCGGGACATATACCTACGAGCAGTACTTC.

The rearrangement uses TRBV18 and TRBJ1-5; D remains ambiguous. The CDR3 extends over 14 amino acids. Per germline, CDR1 KGHSH and CDR2 LQKENI. V lost 2 bases, J lost 4 bases, and 9 bases lay in between. The CDR3 protein is CASSPTWQNQPQHF. DNA for the CDR3: TGTGCCAGCTCACCAACATGGCAAAATCAGCCCCAGCATTTT.

This clonotype was seen repeatedly, ten times or more. This sequence joins TRBV6-2 or TRBV6-3 and TRBJ2-7, with a possible D match to TRBD1 (5 bases). The CDR3 is 11 amino acids. Trimming cost V 7 bases and J 3 bases, with 7 bases left between them. Germline V gives CDR1 MNHEY, CDR2 SVGEGT. The CDR3 loop is CASTDSYEQYF. CDR3 sequence (DNA): TGTGCCAGCACCGACAGCTACGAGCAGTACTTC.

J is TRBJ2-7 and V is TRBV20-1, with no clear D. V was clipped by 0 bases and J by 6 bases, with 9 bases between them. This CDR3 is built from 12 residues. Germline CDR1 reads DFQATT; CDR2 reads SNEGSKA (reference sequence). CDR3 coding DNA: TGCAGTGCTAGAGATCTTACGGGCGAGCAGTACTTC. Its protein is CSARDLTGEQYF.

This clonotype has only a few counts. The V and J genes are TRBV6-1 and TRBJ2-3; TRBD2 agrees at 13 bases. In germline, CDR1 is MNHNS, CDR2 SASEGT. This CDR3 has 15 amino acids. The ends lost 2 bases at V and 6 bases at J; junction bases unmatched: 2. The CDR3 spells CASSEPGLAGDTQYF. The CDR3, as DNA: TGTGCCAGCAGTGAACCGGGACTAGCGGGGGATACGCAGTATTTT.

The gene calls are TRBV6-2 or TRBV6-3 and TRBJ2-1, with a tentative D call TRBD1 (5 bases). Trimming left V 2 bases short and J 9 bases short, with 14 bases between. Germline V gene data show CDR1 as MNHEY and CDR2 as SVGEGT. This CDR3 contains 14 residues. CDR3 bases: TGTGCCAGCAGTTACAGACAGCCTGTTGCTGAGCAGTTCTTC. It translates to CASSYRQPVAEQFF.

In the case of this clonotype: One junction end does not reproduce the germline sequence, and a read error may be involved. The V call is TRBV24-1, the J call TRBJ2-5, with D possibly matching TRBD1 (5 bases). Germline loops: CDR1 KGHDR, CDR2 SFDVKD. This CDR3 comprises 15 residues. CDR3 protein: CATSDTQGLQETQCF. The CDR3 DNA reads as TGTGCCACCAGTGATACCCAGGGCCTACAAGAGACCCAGTGCTTC.

In this sample, this clonotype turned up many times. The chain links TRBV7-6 to TRBJ2-1, with TRBD2 matching 10 bases. V lost 2 bases to trimming and J lost 8 bases; unmatched junction nucleotides: 6. The CDR3 has 15 residues. Germline CDR1 reads SGHVS; CDR2 reads FNYEAQ. In DNA, the CDR3 is TGTGCCAGCAGCTTAACTAGCGGGATAGGCGATGAGCAGTTCTTC. Translating gives CASSLTSGIGDEQFF.

This clonotype appeared a single time. The chain recombines TRBV6-2 or TRBV6-3 with TRBJ1-2, with D unresolved. Germline V lookup: CDR1 MNHEY, CDR2 SVGEGT. CDR3 length: 15 residues. V shed 6 bases and J shed 4 bases, with 18 bases lying between them. The CDR3, as DNA: TGTGCCAGCAGAAACGGCAGCCCTCTCTTCTATGGCTACACCTTC. Its protein product is CASRNGSPLFYGYTF.

The V call is TRBV3-1, the J call TRBJ1-2; no firm D call. Trimming removed 2 bases at V and 6 bases at J, with 13 bases between. Germline V gives CDR1 LGHDT, CDR2 YNNKEL (reference sequence). The CDR3 totals 14 residues. CDR3 bases: TGTGCCAGCAGCCAAATCCATCGGGTAAATGGCTACACCTTC. Protein: CASSQIHRVNGYTF.

This clonotype was recorded at least ten times. This chain links TRBV29-1 with TRBJ1-3; no firm D call. V shed 6 bases and J shed 4 bases, with 16 bases lying between them. The germline gives CDR1 SQVTM, CDR2 ANQGSEA. This CDR3 has 14 amino acids. In DNA form, the CDR3 reads TGCAGCGTCTCAGGCAGGCTGGGAGGAAACACCATATATTTT. As protein: CSVSGRLGGNTIYF.

This clonotype was observed a few times. The chain uses TRBV6-2 or TRBV6-3 and TRBJ1-1; D uncertain. Germline V CDR1 and CDR2: MNHEY, SVGEGT. This CDR3 has 13 amino acids. V was clipped by 6 bases and J by 2 bases, with 10 bases between them. CDR3 residues: CASRSVYNTEAFF. The CDR3 DNA reads TGTGCCAGCAGATCGGTATATAACACTGAAGCTTTCTTT.

This clonotype was recorded many times. This chain joins TRBV4-2 and TRBJ2-7; no firm D call. CDR3 size: 15 residues. With 0 bases removed from V and 12 bases from J, the gap between germline ends came to 21 bases. Germline lookup yields CDR1 LGHNA and CDR2 YNFKEQ. The CDR3 nucleotides read TGTGCCAGCAGCCAAGATTCGGGCCTAGGGCCGCCGGGGTACTTC. Amino acids: CASSQDSGLGPPGYF.

The V call is TRBV29-1, the J call TRBJ2-1; possibly TRBD1 or TRBD2 for D (5 bases each). V shed 4 bases and J shed 4 bases, with 20 bases lying between them. The CDR3 length is 16 residues. Germline loops: CDR1 SQVTM, CDR2 ANQGSEA. CDR3 DNA: TGCAGCGTTGTGGGCCCAGGGAGTAAAATTTACAATGAGCAGTTCTTC. Translated: CSVVGPGSKIYNEQFF.

This clonotype was recorded many times. The chain links TRBV4-2 to TRBJ1-6, with D hard to call. V was shortened by 4 bases and J by 2 bases, with 15 bases between the two germline ends. This CDR3 has 17 amino acids. The germline V gene encodes CDR1 LGHNA and CDR2 YNFKEQ. The CDR3 here is CASSPNPTGTYNSPLHF. The CDR3 coding sequence is TGTGCCAGCAGCCCGAACCCTACGGGAACCTATAATTCACCCCTCCACTTT.

In its sample, this clonotype was seen many times. This CDR3 reads CASSLDWGTYEQYF. The CDR3 coding sequence is TGCGCCAGCAGCTTGGACTGGGGAACCTACGAGCAGTACTTC. J is TRBJ2-7 and V is TRBV5-1; no definite D call. This CDR3 is 14 amino acids long. V dropped 0 bases and J dropped 2 bases, with 9 bases sitting between them. The V gene's germline CDR1 is SGHRS and CDR2 YFSETQ. Full variable domain (missing parts from reference TRBV5-1 and TRBJ2-7): KAGVTQTPRYLIKTRGQQVTLSCSPISGHRSVSWYQQTPGQGLQFLFEYFSETQRNKGNFPGRFSGRQFSNSRSEMNVSTLELGDSALYLCASSLDWGTYEQYFGPGTRLTVT.